This T cell receptor (beta chain) was captured by sequencing in a study of identical twins. The study, taken as a whole, reports: Insertions ran lower in abundant cord blood beta clonotypes, though not in memory repertoires. Compared with models, monozygotic twins showed more out-of-frame TCR alpha sharing.

Germline CDR1 LGHDT, CDR2 YNNKEL (reference sequence). Trimming removed 10 bases from V and 5 bases from J; junction bases left unmatched: 20. The CDR3 has 17 amino acids. Unique molecular identifiers were present on the cDNA, which also gained a universal primer site by template switching. TCRdb analysed the 5' RACE reads with MiXCR anew, one entry per CDR3 protein. The data contain fewer than 650,000 distinct CDR3 sequences, under 8.5% of them seen just once; the ten biggest clones take up over 1.5%. Of note for this clonotype: Its antigen remains unidentified.

The same sample was also studied in work on yellow fever vaccine responses in identical twins.

The V call is TRBV3-1, the J call TRBJ2-1; 7 bases map to TRBD2. Input material: PBMCs. This clonotype originated in a woman aged 18-29 years in good health. CDR3 sequence (DNA): TGTGCCACCTCCAAAGGGGTTTGGGGGGGACCTAACAATGAGCAGTTCTTC. Translation gives CATSKGVWGGPNNEQFF.